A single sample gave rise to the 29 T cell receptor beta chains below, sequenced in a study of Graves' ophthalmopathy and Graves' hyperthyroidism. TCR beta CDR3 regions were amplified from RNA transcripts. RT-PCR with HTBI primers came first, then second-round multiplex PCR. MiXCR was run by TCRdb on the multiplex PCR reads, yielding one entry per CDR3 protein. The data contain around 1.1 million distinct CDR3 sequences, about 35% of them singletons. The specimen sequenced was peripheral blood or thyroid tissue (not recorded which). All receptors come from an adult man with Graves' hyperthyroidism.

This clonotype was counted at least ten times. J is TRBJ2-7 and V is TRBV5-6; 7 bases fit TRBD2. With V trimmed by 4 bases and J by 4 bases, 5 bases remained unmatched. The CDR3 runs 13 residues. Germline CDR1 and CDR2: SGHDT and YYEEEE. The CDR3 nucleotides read TGTGCCAGCAGCCGGGGAGGGGAGTACGAGCAGTACTTC. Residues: CASSRGGEYEQYF.

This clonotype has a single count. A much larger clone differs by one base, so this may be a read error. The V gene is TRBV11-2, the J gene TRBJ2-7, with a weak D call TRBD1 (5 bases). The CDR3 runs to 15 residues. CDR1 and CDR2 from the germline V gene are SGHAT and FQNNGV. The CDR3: CASSLSRADFYGQYF. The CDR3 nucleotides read TGTGCCAGCAGCTTGAGCAGGGCTGACTTCTACGGGCAGTACTTC. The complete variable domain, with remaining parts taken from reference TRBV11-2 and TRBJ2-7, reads EAGVAQSPRYKIIEKRQSVAFWCNPISGHATLYWYQQILGQGPKLLIQFQNNGVVDDSQLPKDRFSAERLKGVDSTLKIQPAKLEDSAVYLCASSLSRADFYGQYFGPGTRLTVT.

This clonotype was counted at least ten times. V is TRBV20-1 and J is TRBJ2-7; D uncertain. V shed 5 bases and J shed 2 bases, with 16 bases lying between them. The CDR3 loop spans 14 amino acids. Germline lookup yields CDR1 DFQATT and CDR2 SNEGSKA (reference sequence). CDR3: CSALGGALTYEQYF. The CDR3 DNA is TGCAGTGCTTTGGGCGGCGCACTTACCTACGAGCAGTACTTC.

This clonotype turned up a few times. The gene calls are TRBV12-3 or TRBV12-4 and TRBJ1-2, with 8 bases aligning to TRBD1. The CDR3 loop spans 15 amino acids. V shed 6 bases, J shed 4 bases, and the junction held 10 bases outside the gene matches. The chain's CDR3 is CASRTSGTGVYGYTF. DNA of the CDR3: TGTGCCAGCAGAACATCCGGGACAGGTGTCTATGGCTACACCTTC.

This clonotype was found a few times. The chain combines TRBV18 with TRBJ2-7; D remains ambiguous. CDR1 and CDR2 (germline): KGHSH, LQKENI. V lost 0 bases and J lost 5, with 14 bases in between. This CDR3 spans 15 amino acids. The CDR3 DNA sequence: TGTGCCAGCTCACCACCCGTGCCAGCAAGCCACGAGCAGTACTTC. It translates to CASSPPVPASHEQYF.

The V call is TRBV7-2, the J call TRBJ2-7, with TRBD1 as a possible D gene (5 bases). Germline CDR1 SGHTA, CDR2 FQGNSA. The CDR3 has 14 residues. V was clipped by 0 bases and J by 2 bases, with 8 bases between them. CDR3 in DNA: TGTGCCAGCAGCTTAGCCGTGACAGCCTACGAGCAGTACTTC. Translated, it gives CASSLAVTAYEQYF. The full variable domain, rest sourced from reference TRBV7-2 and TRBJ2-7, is GAGVSQSPSNKVTEKGKDVELRCDPISGHTALYWYRQSLGQGLEFLIYFQGNSAPDKSGLPSDRFSAERTGGSVSTLTIQRTQQEDSAVYLCASSLAVTAYEQYFGPGTRLTVT.

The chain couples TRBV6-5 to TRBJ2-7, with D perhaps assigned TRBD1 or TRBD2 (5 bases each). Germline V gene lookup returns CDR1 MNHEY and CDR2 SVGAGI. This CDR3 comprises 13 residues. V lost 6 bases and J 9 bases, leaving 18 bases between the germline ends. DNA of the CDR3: TGTGCCAGCAGCCCAGTGCATAGGGACGGGCAGTACTTC. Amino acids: CASSPVHRDGQYF.

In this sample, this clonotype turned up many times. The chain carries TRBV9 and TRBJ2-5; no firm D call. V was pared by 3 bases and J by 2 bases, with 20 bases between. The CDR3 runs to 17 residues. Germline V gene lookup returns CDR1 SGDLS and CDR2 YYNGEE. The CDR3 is CASSATALWWGQETQYF. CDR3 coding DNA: TGTGCCAGCAGCGCGACCGCCCTTTGGTGGGGACAAGAGACCCAGTACTTC.

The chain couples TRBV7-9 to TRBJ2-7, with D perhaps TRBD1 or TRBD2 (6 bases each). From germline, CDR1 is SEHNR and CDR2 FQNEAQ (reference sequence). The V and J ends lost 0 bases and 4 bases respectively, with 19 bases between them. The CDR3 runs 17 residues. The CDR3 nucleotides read TGTGCCAGCAGCTTAGCGAGATACAGAGGGGGGAGGTACGAGCAGTACTTC. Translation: CASSLARYRGGRYEQYF.

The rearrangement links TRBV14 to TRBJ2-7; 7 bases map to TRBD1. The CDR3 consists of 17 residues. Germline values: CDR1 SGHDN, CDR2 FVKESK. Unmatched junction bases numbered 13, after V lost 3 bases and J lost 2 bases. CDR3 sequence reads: CASSQGRRTGATYEQYF. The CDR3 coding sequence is TGTGCCAGCAGCCAGGGGAGACGGACAGGCGCCACCTACGAGCAGTACTTC.

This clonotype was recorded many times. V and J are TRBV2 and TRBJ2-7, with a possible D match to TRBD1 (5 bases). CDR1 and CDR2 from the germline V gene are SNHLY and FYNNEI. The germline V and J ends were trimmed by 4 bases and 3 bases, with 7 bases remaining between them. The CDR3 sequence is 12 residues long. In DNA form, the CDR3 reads TGTGCCAGCAGTGTCAGGGACTACGAGCAGTACTTC. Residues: CASSVRDYEQYF.

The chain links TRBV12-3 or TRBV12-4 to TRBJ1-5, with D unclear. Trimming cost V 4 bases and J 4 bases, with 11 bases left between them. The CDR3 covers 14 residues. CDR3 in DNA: TGTGCCAGCAGTTATTTTACGGGGAATCAGCCCCAGCATTTT. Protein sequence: CASSYFTGNQPQHF.

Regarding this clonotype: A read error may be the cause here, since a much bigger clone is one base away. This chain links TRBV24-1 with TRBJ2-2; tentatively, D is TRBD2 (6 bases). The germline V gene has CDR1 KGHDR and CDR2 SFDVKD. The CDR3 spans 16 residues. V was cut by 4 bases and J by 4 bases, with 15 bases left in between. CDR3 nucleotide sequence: TGTGCCACCAGTGAGGGCTCACGGGGGAGCACCGGGGAGCTGTTTTTT. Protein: CATSEGSRGSTGELFF.

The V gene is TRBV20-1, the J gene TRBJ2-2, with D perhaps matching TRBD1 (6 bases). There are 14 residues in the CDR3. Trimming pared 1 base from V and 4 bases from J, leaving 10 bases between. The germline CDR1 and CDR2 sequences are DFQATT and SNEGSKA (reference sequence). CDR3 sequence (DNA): TGCAGTGCTAGAGGTGGCAGGGGCACCGGGGAGCTGTTTTTT. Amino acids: CSARGGRGTGELFF.

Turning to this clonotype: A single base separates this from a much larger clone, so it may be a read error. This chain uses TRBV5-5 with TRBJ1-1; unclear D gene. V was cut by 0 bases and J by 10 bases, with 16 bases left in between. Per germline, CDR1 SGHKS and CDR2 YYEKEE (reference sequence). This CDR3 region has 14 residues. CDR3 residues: CASSLEWAARVAFF. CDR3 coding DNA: TGTGCCAGCAGCTTGGAATGGGCCGCGCGGGTAGCTTTCTTT.

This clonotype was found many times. CDR3 region: CASSSGETGMGYTF. As DNA, the CDR3 is TGTGCCAGCAGCTCGGGGGAGACAGGGATGGGCTACACCTTC. The chain is built from TRBV5-8 and TRBJ1-2, with 7 bases lining up with TRBD1. This CDR3 contains 14 residues. V was pared by 3 bases and J by 8 bases, with 10 bases of the junction left unmatched. Looked up from germline, CDR1 is SGHTS and CDR2 is YDEGEE. Together with reference TRBV5-8 and TRBJ1-2, the CDR3 gives the full variable domain: EAGVTQSPTHLIKTRGQQATLRCSPISGHTSVYWYQQALGLGLQFLLWYDEGEERNRGNFPPRFSGRQFPNYSSELNVNALELEDSALYLCASSSGETGMGYTFGSGTRLTVV.

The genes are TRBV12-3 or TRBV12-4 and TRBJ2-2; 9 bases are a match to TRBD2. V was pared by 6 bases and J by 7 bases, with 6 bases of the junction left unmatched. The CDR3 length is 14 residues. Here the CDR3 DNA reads TGTGCCAGCAGCAAAGGGACTAGCTACGGGGAGCTGTTTTTT. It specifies CASSKGTSYGELFF.

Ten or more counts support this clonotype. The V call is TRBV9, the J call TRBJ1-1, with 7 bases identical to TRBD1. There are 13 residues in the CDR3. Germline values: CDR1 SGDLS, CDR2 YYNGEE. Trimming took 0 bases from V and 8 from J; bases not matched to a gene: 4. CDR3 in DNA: TGTGCCAGCAGCGTAGCAGGGGGAGCGGAAGCTTTCTTT. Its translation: CASSVAGGAEAFF.

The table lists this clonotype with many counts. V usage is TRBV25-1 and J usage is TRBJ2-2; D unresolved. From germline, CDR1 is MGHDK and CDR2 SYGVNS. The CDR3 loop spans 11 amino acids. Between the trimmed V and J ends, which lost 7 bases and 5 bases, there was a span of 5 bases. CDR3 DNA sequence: TGTGCCAGCACGGAAACCGGGGAGCTGTTTTTT. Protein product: CASTETGELFF.

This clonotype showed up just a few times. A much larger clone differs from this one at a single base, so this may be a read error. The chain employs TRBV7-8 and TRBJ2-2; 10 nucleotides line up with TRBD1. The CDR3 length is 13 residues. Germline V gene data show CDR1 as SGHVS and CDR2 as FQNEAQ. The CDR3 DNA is TGTGCCAGCAGTTGGGACAGGGGCGGGGAGCTGTCTTTT. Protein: CASSWDRGGELSF.

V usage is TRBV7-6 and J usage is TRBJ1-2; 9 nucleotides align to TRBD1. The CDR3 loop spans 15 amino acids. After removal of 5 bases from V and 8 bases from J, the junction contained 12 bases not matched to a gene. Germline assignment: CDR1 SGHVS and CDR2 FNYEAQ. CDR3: CASSQDTGQGVGYTF. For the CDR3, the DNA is TGTGCCAGCAGCCAAGATACGGGACAGGGCGTCGGCTACACCTTC.

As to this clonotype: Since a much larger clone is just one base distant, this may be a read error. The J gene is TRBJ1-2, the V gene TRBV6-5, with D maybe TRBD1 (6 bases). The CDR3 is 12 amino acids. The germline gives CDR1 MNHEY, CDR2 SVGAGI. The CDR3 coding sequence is TGTGCCAACAGTCCAATGTGGACAGTCCGCGCCTTC. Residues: CANSPMWTVRAF.

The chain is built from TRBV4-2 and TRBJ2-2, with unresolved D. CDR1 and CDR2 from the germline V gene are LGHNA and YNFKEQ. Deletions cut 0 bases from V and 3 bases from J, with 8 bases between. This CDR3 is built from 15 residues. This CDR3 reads CASSQDPIHTGELFF. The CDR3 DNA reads TGTGCCAGCAGCCAAGATCCTATTCACACCGGGGAGCTGTTTTTT.

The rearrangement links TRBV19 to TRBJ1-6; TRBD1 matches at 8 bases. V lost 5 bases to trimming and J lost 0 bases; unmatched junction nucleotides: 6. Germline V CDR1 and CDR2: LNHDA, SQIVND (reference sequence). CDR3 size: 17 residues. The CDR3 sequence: CASSGTGRSSYNSPLHF. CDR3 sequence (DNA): TGTGCCAGTAGTGGGACAGGCCGAAGCTCCTATAATTCACCCCTCCACTTT.

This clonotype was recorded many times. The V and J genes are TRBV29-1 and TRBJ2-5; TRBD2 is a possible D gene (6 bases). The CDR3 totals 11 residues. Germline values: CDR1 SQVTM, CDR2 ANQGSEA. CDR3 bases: TGCAGTGGAGGGGCCCAAGAGACCCAGTACTTC. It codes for CSGGAQETQYF.

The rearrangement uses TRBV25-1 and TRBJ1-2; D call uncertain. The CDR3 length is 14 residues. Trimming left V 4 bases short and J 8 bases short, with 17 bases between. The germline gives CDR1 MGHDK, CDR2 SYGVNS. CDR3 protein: CASSARGQREGYTF. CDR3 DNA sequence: TGTGCCAGCAGTGCTAGAGGTCAACGGGAGGGCTACACCTTC.

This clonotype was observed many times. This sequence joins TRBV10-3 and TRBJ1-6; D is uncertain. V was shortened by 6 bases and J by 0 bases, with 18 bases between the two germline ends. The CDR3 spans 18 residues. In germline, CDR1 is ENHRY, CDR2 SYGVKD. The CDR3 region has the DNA TGTGCCATCAGGAAGGACGGTCGAACGAGCTCCTATAATTCACCCCTCCACTTT. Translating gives CAIRKDGRTSSYNSPLHF.

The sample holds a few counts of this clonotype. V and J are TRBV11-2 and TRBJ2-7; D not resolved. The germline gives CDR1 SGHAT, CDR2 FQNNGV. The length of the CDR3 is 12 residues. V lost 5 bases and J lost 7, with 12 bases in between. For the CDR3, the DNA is TGTGCCAGCAGCCTCCTAAGCATAGAGCAGTACTTC. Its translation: CASSLLSIEQYF.

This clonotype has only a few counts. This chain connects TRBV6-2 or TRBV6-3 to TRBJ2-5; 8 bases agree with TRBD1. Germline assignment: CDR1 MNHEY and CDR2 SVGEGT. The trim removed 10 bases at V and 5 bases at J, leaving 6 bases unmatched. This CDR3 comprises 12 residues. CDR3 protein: CATTGAIETQYF. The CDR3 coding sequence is TGTGCCACGACAGGGGCTATCGAGACCCAGTACTTC.